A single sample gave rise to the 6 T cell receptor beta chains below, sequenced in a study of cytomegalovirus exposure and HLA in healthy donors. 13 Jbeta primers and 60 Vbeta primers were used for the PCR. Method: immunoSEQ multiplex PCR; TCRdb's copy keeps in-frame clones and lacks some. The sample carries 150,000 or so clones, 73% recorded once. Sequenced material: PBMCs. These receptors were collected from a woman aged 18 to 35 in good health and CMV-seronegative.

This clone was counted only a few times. CDR3 in amino acids: CASSQVITVNTEAFF. The CDR3 region has the DNA TGCGCCAGCAGCCAAGTTATCACAGTGAACACTGAAGCTTTCTTT. The rearrangement uses TRBV4-3 and TRBJ1-1; unclear D gene. The CDR3 spans 15 residues. Trimming cost V 1 base and J 0 bases, with 9 bases left between them. CDR1 and CDR2 from the germline V gene are LGHNA and YSLEER.

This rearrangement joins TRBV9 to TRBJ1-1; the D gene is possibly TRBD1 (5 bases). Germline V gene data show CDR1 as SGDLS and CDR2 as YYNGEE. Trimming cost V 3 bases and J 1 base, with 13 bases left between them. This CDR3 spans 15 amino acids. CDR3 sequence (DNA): TGTGCCAGCAGCGCATTGGGACTGCGGAACACTGAAGCTTTCTTT. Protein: CASSALGLRNTEAFF. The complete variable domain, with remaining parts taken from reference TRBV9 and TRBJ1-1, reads DSGVTQTPKHLITATGQRVTLRCSPRSGDLSVYWYQQSLDQGLQFLIQYYNGEERAKGNILERFSAQQFPDLHSELNLSSLELGDSALYFCASSALGLRNTEAFFGQGTRLTVV.

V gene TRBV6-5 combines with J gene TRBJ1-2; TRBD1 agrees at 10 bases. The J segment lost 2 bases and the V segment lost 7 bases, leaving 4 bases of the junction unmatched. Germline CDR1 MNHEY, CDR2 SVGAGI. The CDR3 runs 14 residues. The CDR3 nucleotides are TGTGCCAGCACCAGACAGGGGGCGAACTATGGCTACACCTTC. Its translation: CASTRQGANYGYTF.

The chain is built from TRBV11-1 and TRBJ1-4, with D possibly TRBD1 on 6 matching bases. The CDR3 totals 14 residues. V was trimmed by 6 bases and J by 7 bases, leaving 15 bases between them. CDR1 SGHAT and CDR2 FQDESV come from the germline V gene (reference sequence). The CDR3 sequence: CASRTNREGEKLFF. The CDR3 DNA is TGTGCCAGCAGAACTAACAGGGAAGGTGAAAAACTGTTTTTT. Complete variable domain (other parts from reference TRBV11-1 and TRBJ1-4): EAEVAQSPRYKITEKSQAVAFWCDPISGHATLYWYRQILGQGPELLVQFQDESVVDDSQLPKDRFSAERLKGVDSTLKIQPAELGDSAMYLCASRTNREGEKLFFGSGTQLSVL.

In nucleotides, the CDR3 is TGTGCCAGCAGTTACCGCGGTGGGGCAGGATATGGCTACACCTTC. Residues: CASSYRGGAGYGYTF. The rearrangement joins TRBV6-5 to TRBJ1-2, with D tentatively TRBD1 (5 bases). The CDR3 extends over 15 amino acids. Trimming removed 2 bases at V and 5 bases at J, with 15 bases between. From germline, CDR1 is MNHEY and CDR2 SVGAGI.

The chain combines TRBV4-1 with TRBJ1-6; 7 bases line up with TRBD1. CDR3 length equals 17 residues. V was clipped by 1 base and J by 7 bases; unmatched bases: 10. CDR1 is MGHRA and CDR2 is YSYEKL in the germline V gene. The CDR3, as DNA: TGCGCCAGCAGCCAAGCGCCACCCGGGACAGCGAATTCACCCCTCCACTTT. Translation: CASSQAPPGTANSPLHF.